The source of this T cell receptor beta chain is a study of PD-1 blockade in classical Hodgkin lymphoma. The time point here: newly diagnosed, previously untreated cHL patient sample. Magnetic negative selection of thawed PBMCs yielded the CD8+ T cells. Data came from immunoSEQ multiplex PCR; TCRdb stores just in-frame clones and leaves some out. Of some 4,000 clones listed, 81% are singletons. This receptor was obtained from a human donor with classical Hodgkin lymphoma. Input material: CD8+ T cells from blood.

CDR3 coding DNA: TGTGCCAGCAGCTATTCCGGGACTTCCCACTCCTACGAGCAGTACTTC. This sequence encodes CASSYSGTSHSYEQYF. This rearrangement joins TRBV5-5 to TRBJ2-7; a weak D match, TRBD2 (6 bases). The CDR3 has 16 amino acids. Per the germline V gene, CDR1 is SGHKS and CDR2 is YYEKEE (reference sequence). The V and J ends lost 3 bases and 0 bases respectively, with 16 bases between them.